This T cell receptor (beta chain) was found in a study of shared clonotypes between healthy human individuals (dated by TCRdb to 2018 to 2021). With respect to the entire study: The cohort comprised a couple of women and a few men aged 18 to 49 years. To increase sequencing depth and limit assay-specific biases, TCR repertoire library preparation and sequencing were carried out by different laboratories using diverse techniques. For each donor, three plates each were used for CD4 naive and CD4 memory, two plates were used for CD8 naive, and one plate was used for CD8 memory. Blood TCR repertoires of about 5 healthy adults were deeply sequenced to estimate repertoire size and the extent of clonotype sharing between individuals. Leukapheresis yielded between about 0.85 and 10 billion PBMCs per donor. Broad study findings and their caveats: Because the study included only a small number of donors, the genetic and exposure-history diversity represented was limited. Only blood was sampled, and tissue TCR repertoires likely differ from those in blood. Clonotypes shared by all four sorted-subset donors showed higher generation probabilities than non-shared clonotypes. About 5% of naive CD4, 3.5% of naive CD8, 2.3% of memory CD4, and 0.35% to 0.4% of memory CD8 clonotypes were shared across a handful of donors. Larger estimated clonotype richness was generally found for naive subsets than for memory subsets. Incomplete sequencing was indicated by rarefaction of sorted-subset datasets, despite the large sequencing depth. Based on pairwise subsampling, the degree of clonotype sharing among donors was expected to be affected by sequencing depth.

On this clone: Its antigen has not been determined. The sample holds no much larger clone one base away, and base qualities are not on file.

Donors were healthy HIV-negative adults with no recently reported acute infections or vaccinations. Only Caucasian adults living in Nashville, Tennessee, USA were represented among the donors. CD4+ T cells were enriched by magnetic negative selection, after which naive cells were positively selected on CD45RA and the negative fraction was taken as the memory subset. Blood was obtained by leukapheresis, after which PBMCs were separated by Ficoll-Histopaque density gradient centrifugation and cryopreserved in liquid nitrogen vapor phase. Purity and quantity of every magnetically sorted T cell population were checked by analytical flow cytometry. Each sorted fraction had its genomic DNA isolated and then quantified by UV absorbance on a Nanodrop 2000c. Using the deep immunoSEQ assay, multiplex PCR amplified TCR CDR3 regions from genomic DNA. Genomic DNA extracted from each cell subset was distributed evenly over all wells of several immunoSEQ 96-well plates, and each plate served as one replicate. For sorted subsets, 150 to 200 ng genomic DNA, equal to approximately 30,000 T cell genomes, was loaded into each replicate PCR. Purified libraries were quantified with a Qubit 3.0 fluorometer, sized on a Bioanalyzer 2100, and re-quantified with the KAPA Library Quantification kit. Each immunoSEQ 96-well plate was sequenced on its own single-read 150-cycle Illumina NextSeq 550 flow cell. As for the original processing: Because only junctional sequences without quality scores were contained in the immunoSEQ output, filtering matching that applied to full-length reads could not be performed. Sequences were annotated with PyIR, a Python wrapper for IgBLAST v1.9, and V/J genes and CDR3 were assigned using IMGT germline references. Reads with weak V/J assignments (E-value above 1e-6), missing CDR3, stop codons, out-of-frame junctions, or ambiguous translated residues were removed. V3J clonotypes were defined by identical inferred V gene, J gene, and CDR3 amino acid sequence. Percentage overlap between repertoires was computed as shared unique clonotypes divided by the size of the smaller repertoire. Richness of each repertoire was evaluated using RTK rarefaction, the Chao1 estimator, and Recon v2.1 estimates of unobserved clonotypes. Generation probabilities were computed with OLGA for all TCRbeta clonotypes obtained by the gDNA method from several donors. TCRdb retrieved this table from immuneACCESS and kept in-frame rearrangements only. Not all clones are present; in checked studies, unresolved V genes account for under half, and no reason is known for the remainder. The V and J calls and clone size were taken over from that table, and D and trimming were inferred from the DNA. The sample records a few million clones, just over 90% of which are singletons. The biggest ten clones account for about 0.13% of the sample.

The germline V gene encodes CDR1 SEHNR and CDR2 FQNEAQ (reference sequence). The CDR3 holds 16 amino acids from the cysteine to the phenylalanine. Of all the DNA, just the CDR3 is kept, 48 bases in frame from base 1. A distance of 21 bases separates the germline ends of V and J, which lose 5 bases and 7 bases respectively. The chain is assembled from TRBV7-9 and TRBJ2-4; the D gene could be either TRBD1 or TRBD2, each agreeing at 7 bases. This receptor was taken from a man aged 18-30 years in good health. Material for sequencing was naive CD4+ T cells sorted from blood. This sample's cell subset or site label indicates: CD45RA+ positively selected. The CDR3: CASSPQTGPGGNIQYF. The nucleotide sequence is given as TGTGCCAGCAGCCCCCAGACAGGGCCCGGGGGGAACATTCAGTACTTC.